The text below deals with one T cell receptor (beta chain). Its antigen is unknown. The sample comes from a study of Ad26.COV2.S vaccination and SARS-CoV-2 variants. Across the study: As a participant in COV1001, the donor was in the Ad26.COV2.S trial arm. Once or twice, 56 days apart, Ad26.COV2.S was delivered intramuscularly. Study-wide findings and caveats: Placebo recipients trailed vaccine recipients in spike-specific TCR breadth. With respect to non-spike TCR breadth, vaccine and placebo recipients were similar.

The CDR3 extends over 14 amino acids. V lost 3 bases and J lost 3, with 12 bases in between. The V gene's germline CDR1 is LNHDA and CDR2 SQIVND (reference sequence). Described treatment: roughly 19 received Ad26.COV2.S at low or high dose, single or two shots; a few received placebo; per-sample allocation not given. The study sampled participants on day 63 after the first vaccine or placebo injection. The repertoire was sequenced with immunoSEQ multiplex PCR; TCRdb's copy has only in-frame clones and lacks some. The sample carries 400,000 to 450,000 clones, roughly 90% recorded once. Sequences were derived from peripheral blood, sampled in a trial of Ad26.COV2.S vaccine versus placebo. This chain uses TRBV19 with TRBJ2-7; D ambiguous. This TCR derives from a person aged 18-65 years who received the Ad26.COV2.S COVID-19 vaccine or a placebo. CDR3 residues: CASSIKGSHYEQYF. CDR3 bases: TGTGCCAGTAGTATTAAGGGTTCTCACTACGAGCAGTACTTC.